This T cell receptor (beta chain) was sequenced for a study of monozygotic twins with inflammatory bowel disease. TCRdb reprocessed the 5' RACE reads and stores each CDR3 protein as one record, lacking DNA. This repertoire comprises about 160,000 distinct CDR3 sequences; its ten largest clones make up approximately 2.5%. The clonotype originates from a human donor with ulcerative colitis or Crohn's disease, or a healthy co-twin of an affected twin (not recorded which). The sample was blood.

CDR3 region: CASREGALAEYNEQFF. The rearrangement joins TRBV19 to TRBJ2-1; TCRdb indicates TRBD1, and absent DNA this call remains unverified. The CDR3 sequence is 16 residues long. Germline V CDR1 and CDR2: LNHDA, SQIVND (reference sequence).